This is a list of T cell receptor beta chains from one sample in a study of T cells in Graves' hyperthyroidism and ophthalmopathy. TCRdb reanalysed the multiplex PCR reads using MiXCR and keeps one entry per CDR3 protein. The sample has roughly 500,000 distinct CDR3 sequences; 46% are singletons. Sequences were obtained from peripheral blood or thyroid tissue (not recorded which). All receptors come from an adult woman with Graves' disease, either hyperthyroidism or ophthalmopathy (not recorded which). The CDR3 runs from the conserved cysteine through the conserved F or W. The D gene is left open where the match is weak. A clone size is listed for some rows: how often the clone was seen (once, few, many), or a class if it is expanded.

>TRBV29-1|TRBJ2-7|TRBD1|many
TGCAGCGTTGCGGAACCGACAGGGAACGAGCAGTACTTC
CSVAEPTGNEQYF
>TRBV15|TRBJ2-7|-|-
TGTGCCACCAGCAGAGTAGGAGGCGAGCAGTACTTC
CATSRVGGEQYF
>TRBV7-2|TRBJ2-2|TRBD2|-
TGTGCCAGCAGCACTAGCGGGATTGCCGGGGAGCTGTTTTTT
CASSTSGIAGELFF
>TRBV6-6|TRBJ2-3|-|-
TGTGCCAGCAGGGACGGAGACACAGGTACGCAGTATTTT
CASRDGDTGTQYF
>TRBV14|TRBJ1-3|-|many
TGTGCCAGCAGCCGGCAGGGTGGAAACACCATATATTTT
CASSRQGGNTIYF
>TRBV7-9|TRBJ1-1|TRBD1|many
TGTGCCAGCAGTCAGGGGGGTGAAGCTTTCTTT
CASSQGGEAFF
>TRBV6-2/TRBV6-3|TRBJ1-1|-|many
TGTGCCAGCTGGAACAGGTTCACTGAAGCTTTCTTT
CASWNRFTEAFF
>TRBV10-3|TRBJ1-1|TRBD1|-
TGTGCCGTCGAACCGGGACAGGGGAACACTGAAGCTTTCTTT
CAVEPGQGNTEAFF
>TRBV18|TRBJ1-3|-|few
TGTGCCAGCTCACTCAAAGACACTGGAAACACCATATATTTT
CASSLKDTGNTIYF
>TRBV20-1|TRBJ1-4|-|many
TGCAGTGCGAAACAGGCATCCGAAAAACTGTTTTTT
CSAKQASEKLFF
>TRBV7-2|TRBJ2-5|TRBD1|many
TGTGCCAGCAGCCCCACCGGGACAGGGGGCAGAAAGACCCAGTACTTC
CASSPTGTGGRKTQYF